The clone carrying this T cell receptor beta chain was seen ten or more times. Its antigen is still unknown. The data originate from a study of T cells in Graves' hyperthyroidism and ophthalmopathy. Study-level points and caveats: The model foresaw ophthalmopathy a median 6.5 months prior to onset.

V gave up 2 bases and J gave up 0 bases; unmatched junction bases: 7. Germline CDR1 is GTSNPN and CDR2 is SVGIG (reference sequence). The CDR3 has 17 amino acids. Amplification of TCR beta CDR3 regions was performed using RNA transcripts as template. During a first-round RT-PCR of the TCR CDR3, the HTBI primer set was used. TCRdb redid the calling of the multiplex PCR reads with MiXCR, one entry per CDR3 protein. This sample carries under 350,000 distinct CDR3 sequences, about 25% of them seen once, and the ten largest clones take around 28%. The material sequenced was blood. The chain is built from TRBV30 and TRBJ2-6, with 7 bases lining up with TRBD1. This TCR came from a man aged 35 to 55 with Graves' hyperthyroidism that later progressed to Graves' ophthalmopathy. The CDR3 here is CAWSSPGQSSGANVLTF. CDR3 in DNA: TGTGCCTGGAGTAGTCCGGGACAGAGCTCTGGGGCCAACGTCCTGACTTTC.